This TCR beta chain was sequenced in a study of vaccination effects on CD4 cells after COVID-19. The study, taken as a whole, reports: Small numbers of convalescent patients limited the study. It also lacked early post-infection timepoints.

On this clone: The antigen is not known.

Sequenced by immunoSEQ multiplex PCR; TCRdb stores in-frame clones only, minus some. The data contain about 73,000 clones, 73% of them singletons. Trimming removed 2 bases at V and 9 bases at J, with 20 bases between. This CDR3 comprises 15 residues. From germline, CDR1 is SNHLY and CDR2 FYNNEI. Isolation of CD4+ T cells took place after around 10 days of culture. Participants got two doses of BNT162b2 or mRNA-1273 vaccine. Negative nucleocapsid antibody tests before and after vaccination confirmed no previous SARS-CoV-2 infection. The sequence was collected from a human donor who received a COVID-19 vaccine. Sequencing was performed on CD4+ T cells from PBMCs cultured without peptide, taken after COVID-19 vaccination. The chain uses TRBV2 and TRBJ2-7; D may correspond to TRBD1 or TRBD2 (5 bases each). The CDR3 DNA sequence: TGTGCCAGCAGTGAATGGGACCTTGGGCTGAGCTGGCAGTACGTC. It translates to CASSEWDLGLSWQYV.